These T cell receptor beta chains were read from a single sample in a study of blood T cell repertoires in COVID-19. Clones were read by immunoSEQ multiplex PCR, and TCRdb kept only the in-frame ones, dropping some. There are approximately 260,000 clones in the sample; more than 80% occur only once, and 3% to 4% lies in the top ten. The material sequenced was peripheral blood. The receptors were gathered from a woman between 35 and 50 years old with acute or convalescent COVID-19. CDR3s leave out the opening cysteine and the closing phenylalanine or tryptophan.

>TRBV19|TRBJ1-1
ASSMGGGLSFNTEAF
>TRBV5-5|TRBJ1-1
ASSLRQGSMNTEAF
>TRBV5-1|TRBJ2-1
ASSLWTSGTNGEQF
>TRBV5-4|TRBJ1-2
ASSFSGQNYGYT
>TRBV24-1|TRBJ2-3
ATSGQGPDTQY
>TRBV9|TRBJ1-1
ASSDRGGQGPMNTEAF
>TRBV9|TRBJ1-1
ASSFTTGPNTEAF
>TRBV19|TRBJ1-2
AMTPSSSNYGYT
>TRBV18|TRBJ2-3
ASSPGLSRADTQY
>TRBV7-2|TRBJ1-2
ASSSYPYVANYGYT
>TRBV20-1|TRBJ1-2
SASEGVHGYT
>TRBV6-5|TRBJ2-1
ASSPQGAINEQF
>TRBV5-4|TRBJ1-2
ASTRGAGGYT
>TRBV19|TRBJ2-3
ASSRDRVLDTQY
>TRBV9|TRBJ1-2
ASSPHDRTLYGYT
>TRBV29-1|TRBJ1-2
SVGVRTGGDGYT
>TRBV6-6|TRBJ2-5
ASSYLAGGLETQY
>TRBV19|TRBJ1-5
ASSVSGRLNQPQH
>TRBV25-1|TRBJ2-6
ASSVGLLSGANVLT
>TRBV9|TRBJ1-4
ASSVETGGNEKLF